One and the same sample provided the 31 T cell receptor beta chains below, sequenced in a study of blood T cell repertoires in COVID-19. The table came from immunoSEQ multiplex PCR; TCRdb's copy has only in-frame clones and leaves some out. This table holds 300,000 to 400,000 clones, approximately 88% found once. Specimen: peripheral blood. Receptors were obtained from a woman aged 45-65 years with active or convalescent COVID-19.

The rearrangement uses TRBV11-2 and TRBJ2-1; 7 bases line up with TRBD2. CDR1 is SGHAT, CDR2 FQNNGV, per germline. The CDR3 covers 13 residues. With 7 bases clipped from V and 6 bases from J, the junction kept 6 bases outside the gene matches. CDR3 in amino acids: CASTATGGNEQFF. CDR3 nucleotides: TGTGCCAGCACTGCTACGGGGGGCAATGAGCAGTTCTTC.

The chain links TRBV9 to TRBJ2-1; 7 bases align to TRBD2. Unmatched junction bases numbered 5, after V lost 4 bases and J lost 1 base. This CDR3 comprises 15 residues. Germline V lookup: CDR1 SGDLS, CDR2 YYNGEE. This chain's CDR3 is CASSSMRGSYNEQFF. DNA of the CDR3: TGTGCCAGCAGCTCCATGCGGGGGTCCTACAATGAGCAGTTCTTC.

The rearrangement uses TRBV5-4 and TRBJ2-3; 13 bases align to TRBD2. CDR3 length equals 17 residues. The V segment lost 4 bases and the J segment 1 base; nucleotides outside the gene matches: 6. Per the germline V gene, CDR1 is SGHNT and CDR2 is YYREEE (reference sequence). CDR3 nucleotides: TGTGCCAGCAGCCCTTTAGGACTAGCGGGGGGCACAGATACGCAGTATTTT. Its protein product is CASSPLGLAGGTDTQYF.

V is TRBV11-2 and J is TRBJ2-7; 9 bases align to TRBD1. Trimming at V came to 4 bases and at J to 1 base, leaving 5 bases not matched to a gene. This CDR3 region has 15 residues. CDR1 and CDR2 (germline): SGHAT, FQNNGV. The CDR3: CASSSTGGGSYEQYF. The CDR3 bases are TGTGCCAGCAGCTCCACAGGGGGCGGATCCTACGAGCAGTACTTC.

The chain links TRBV3-1 (or the pseudogene TRBV3-2) to TRBJ2-3, with 7 positions matching TRBD2. J was trimmed by 3 bases and V by 0 bases; bases with no gene match: 9. The germline V gene encodes CDR1 LGHDT and CDR2 YNNKEL (reference sequence). The CDR3 consists of 17 residues. This chain's CDR3 is CASSQEYSGLGTDTQYF. In DNA form, the CDR3 reads TGTGCCAGCAGCCAAGAGTATAGCGGGCTGGGTACAGATACGCAGTATTTT.

The rearrangement joins TRBV7-6 to TRBJ1-5; D may be TRBD1 (5 bases). The CDR3 is 14 residues long. The V gene's germline CDR1 is SGHVS and CDR2 FNYEAQ. V dropped 2 bases and J dropped 5 bases, with 10 bases sitting between them. CDR3 sequence (DNA): TGTGCCAGCAGCTTATTAGGCAGGGATCAGCCCCAGCATTTT. Translation gives CASSLLGRDQPQHF.

To note about this clone: Other DNA sequences in this specimen translate into the identical CDR3. The chain joins TRBV6-5 to TRBJ1-2, with D maybe TRBD1 (6 bases). This CDR3 is 12 amino acids long. V dropped 6 bases and J dropped 4 bases, with 9 bases sitting between them. Germline V gives CDR1 MNHEY, CDR2 SVGAGI. CDR3: CASSLQGYGYTF. The CDR3 DNA reads as TGTGCCAGCAGCCTACAGGGCTATGGCTACACCTTC.

The CDR3 DNA reads TGTGCCAGCTCACCAGAGGGTCAGGCCCGTGGCGGTGGCTACACCTTC. Its translation is CASSPEGQARGGGYTF. The chain recombines TRBV18 with TRBJ1-2; D gene ambiguous. The germline V gene encodes CDR1 KGHSH and CDR2 LQKENI. CDR3 length: 16 amino acids. Trimming cost V 2 bases and J 7 bases, with 20 bases left between them.

J is TRBJ1-5 and V is TRBV7-9, with D perhaps TRBD1 (5 bases). Germline V gene sequence: CDR1 SEHNR, CDR2 FQNEAQ (reference sequence). There are 15 residues in the CDR3. V lost 5 bases and J 3 bases, leaving 14 bases between the germline ends. The CDR3 loop reads CASSPSWGTNQPQHF. CDR3 in DNA: TGTGCCAGCAGCCCATCCTGGGGCACCAATCAGCCCCAGCATTTT.

This chain links TRBV27 with TRBJ2-7; D gene unclear. Germline V gene sequence: CDR1 MNHEY, CDR2 SMNVEV (reference sequence). V was pared by 8 bases and J by 0 bases, with 11 bases between. CDR3 length: 13 amino acids. CDR3 residues: CASHSLTSYEQYF. DNA for the CDR3: TGTGCCAGCCACTCCTTAACCTCCTACGAGCAGTACTTC.

The V gene is TRBV25-1, the J gene TRBJ1-5; D is perhaps TRBD1 (6 bases). This CDR3 contains 14 residues. The V end lost 6 bases, the J end lost 4 bases, and 13 bases lay between the germline ends. CDR1 is MGHDK, CDR2 SYGVNS, per germline. The CDR3, as DNA: TGTGCCAGCAGGGAAGGGGGGTTGAATCAGCCCCAGCATTTT. Translated, it gives CASREGGLNQPQHF.

The chain couples TRBV27 to TRBJ2-1; 7 bases fit TRBD1. The germline V gene encodes CDR1 MNHEY and CDR2 SMNVEV (reference sequence). V trimming: 5 bases; J trimming: 9 bases; junction bases outside the gene matches: 10. This CDR3 comprises 14 residues. CDR3 nucleotides: TGTGCCAGCAGTCTCTTCAGGACAGGCGGTGAGCAGTTCTTC. Translated: CASSLFRTGGEQFF.

This rearrangement joins TRBV28 to TRBJ1-3, with TRBD1 matching over 11 bases. Germline V lookup: CDR1 MDHEN, CDR2 SYDVKM. The junction had 4 bases not matched to a gene; V was cut back by 5 bases and J by 4 bases. The CDR3 spans 15 residues. The CDR3 sequence is CASSRDRGRGNTIYF. The CDR3 nucleotides read TGTGCCAGCAGTCGGGACAGGGGGAGAGGAAACACCATATATTTT.

J is TRBJ2-7 and V is TRBV5-1; 10 positions match TRBD1. Germline V gene lookup returns CDR1 SGHRS and CDR2 YFSETQ. V trimming: 1 base; J trimming: 3 bases; junction bases outside the gene matches: 10. The CDR3 is 17 residues long. For the CDR3, the DNA is TGCGCCAGCAGCTTGAGCGTTAGCGGGACAGGGGACTACGAGCAGTACTTC. Translation: CASSLSVSGTGDYEQYF.

The chain links TRBV3-1 (or the pseudogene TRBV3-2) to TRBJ1-1, with 7 nucleotides matching TRBD1. The CDR3 runs 13 residues. After removal of 5 bases from V and 4 bases from J, the junction contained 4 bases not matched to a gene. CDR1 and CDR2 (germline): LGHDT, YNNKEL (reference sequence). The CDR3 DNA follows: TGTGCCAGCAGCTTAACAGGGGTCACTGAAGCTTTCTTT. Residues: CASSLTGVTEAFF.

The V gene is TRBV5-4, the J gene TRBJ1-2; 9 positions match TRBD1. The germline CDR1 and CDR2 sequences are SGHNT and YYREEE (reference sequence). This CDR3 is built from 14 residues. J lost 6 bases, V lost 4 bases, and 7 bases had no gene match. CDR3 in DNA: TGTGCCAGCAGCAGGGGACAGGGCTGGGATGGCTACACCTTC. Protein: CASSRGQGWDGYTF.

The CDR3: CSASGLADYNEQFF. CDR3 bases: TGCAGTGCTAGTGGGCTAGCTGACTACAATGAGCAGTTCTTC. This sequence joins TRBV20-1 and TRBJ2-1; TRBD2 is a possible D gene (5 bases). V was shortened by 3 bases and J by 3 bases, with 12 bases between the two germline ends. Germline-derived CDR1 and CDR2 are DFQATT and SNEGSKA (reference sequence). CDR3 length equals 14 residues.

The CDR3 DNA reads TGTGCCAGCAGCACCGGGAGCCAAGAGACCCAGTACTTC. It translates to CASSTGSQETQYF. The genes are TRBV5-6 and TRBJ2-5; D is possibly TRBD2 (6 bases). Per the germline V gene, CDR1 is SGHDT and CDR2 is YYEEEE. V gave up 4 bases and J gave up 1 base, with 8 bases separating them. The CDR3 length is 13 residues.

The V gene is TRBV5-1, the J gene TRBJ1-1; D is perhaps TRBD1 (6 bases). The CDR3 has 12 amino acids. In germline, CDR1 is SGHRS, CDR2 YFSETQ. V was pared by 5 bases and J by 9 bases, with 14 bases between. The CDR3 coding sequence is TGCGCCAGCAGTAGCTCAGGGGACCAAGCTTTCTTT. Protein sequence: CASSSSGDQAFF.

The chain joins TRBV9 to TRBJ2-7; possibly TRBD2 for D (6 bases). V lost 0 bases to trimming and J lost 3 bases, with 10 bases between them. CDR1 is SGDLS, CDR2 YYNGEE, per germline. This CDR3 region has 14 residues. The DNA of the CDR3 is TGTGCCAGCAGCGTAGGCGGGAATAACTACGAGCAGTACTTC. Translation: CASSVGGNNYEQYF. Using reference TRBV9 and TRBJ2-7 for the parts outside the CDR3, the full variable domain is DSGVTQTPKHLITATGQRVTLRCSPRSGDLSVYWYQQSLDQGLQFLIQYYNGEERAKGNILERFSAQQFPDLHSELNLSSLELGDSALYFCASSVGGNNYEQYFGPGTRLTVT.

The rearrangement uses TRBV19 and TRBJ2-1, with 7 bases that match TRBD2. The CDR3 totals 14 residues. In germline, CDR1 is LNHDA, CDR2 SQIVND (reference sequence). Trimming removed 5 bases from V and 4 bases from J; junction bases left unmatched: 5. The chain's CDR3 is CASSPTSSYNEQFF. In nucleotides, the CDR3 is TGTGCCAGTAGTCCGACTAGCTCGTACAATGAGCAGTTCTTC.

The chain uses TRBV6-2 or TRBV6-3 and TRBJ1-1, with 7 bases aligning to TRBD1. Germline V gene lookup returns CDR1 MNHEY and CDR2 SVGEGT. The ends lost 0 bases at V and 0 bases at J; junction bases unmatched: 4. CDR3 length: 16 amino acids. The CDR3 region is CASSYSTGQLNTEAFF. CDR3 bases: TGTGCCAGCAGTTACTCAACGGGACAGCTGAACACTGAAGCTTTCTTT.

This clone was seen a handful of times. The chain joins TRBV11-2 to TRBJ2-7; the D is unclear. The germline V and J ends were trimmed by 6 bases and 4 bases, with 19 bases remaining between them. From germline, CDR1 is SGHAT and CDR2 FQNNGV. The CDR3 runs 15 residues. Written as DNA, the CDR3 is TGTGCCAGCAGTCAAACCCCCTCAAGTACTTACGAGCAGTACTTC. The encoded protein is CASSQTPSSTYEQYF.

The chain uses TRBV6-2 or TRBV6-3 and TRBJ1-1, with 7 positions matching TRBD1. This CDR3 comprises 13 residues. Germline V gene sequence: CDR1 MNHEY, CDR2 SVGEGT. The junction had 5 bases not matched to a gene; V was cut back by 5 bases and J by 5 bases. In DNA, the CDR3 is TGTGCCAGCAGTCGGGACAGCAGGACTGAAGCTTTCTTT. This gives the protein CASSRDSRTEAFF.

The rearrangement joins TRBV6-2 or TRBV6-3 to TRBJ1-2; D is possibly TRBD1 (6 bases). Trimming shortened V by 5 bases and J by 4 bases, and 11 bases separated the two germline ends. This CDR3 has 13 residues. Germline lookup yields CDR1 MNHEY and CDR2 SVGEGT. CDR3 amino acids: CASSPDRVYGYTF. CDR3 coding DNA: TGTGCCAGCAGTCCGGACAGAGTCTATGGCTACACCTTC.

The table lists this clone with a count of one. The J gene is TRBJ2-7, the V gene TRBV7-9, with TRBD1 matching 9 bases. The CDR3 loop spans 13 amino acids. With V trimmed by 5 bases and J by 5 bases, 4 bases remained unmatched. The germline V gene has CDR1 SEHNR and CDR2 FQNEAQ (reference sequence). CDR3 residues: CASSATGGHEQYF. As DNA, the CDR3 is TGTGCCAGCAGCGCCACAGGGGGCCACGAGCAGTACTTC.

J is TRBJ1-5 and V is TRBV2; D is ambiguous. The ends were cut back, 5 bases at V and 5 bases at J, with 10 bases in the middle. The CDR3 length is 13 residues. The germline CDR1 and CDR2 sequences are SNHLY and FYNNEI. The CDR3 loop reads CASSRTEYQPQHF. The CDR3 DNA reads TGTGCCAGCAGTCGAACAGAGTATCAGCCCCAGCATTTT.

This clone is a singleton in its sample. This sequence joins TRBV30 and TRBJ2-4; 8 bases map to TRBD2. Trimming removed 8 bases from V and 8 bases from J; junction bases left unmatched: 11. Germline V gene sequence: CDR1 GTSNPN, CDR2 SVGIG (reference sequence). The CDR3 totals 13 residues. The CDR3 coding sequence is TGTGCCGGAGCCGGGACTAGTAGAGACATTCAGTACTTC. Protein: CAGAGTSRDIQYF.

This chain connects TRBV10-3 to TRBJ2-3; TRBD2 agrees at 7 bases. The trim removed 7 bases at V and 6 bases at J, leaving 16 bases unmatched. CDR1 ENHRY and CDR2 SYGVKD come from the germline V gene. This CDR3 comprises 16 residues. In DNA form, the CDR3 reads TGTGCCATCACCAAAGAACTAGCGCCTTCGGGGGATACGCAGTATTTT. Its translation: CAITKELAPSGDTQYF.

The genes are TRBV5-1 and TRBJ1-3, with a possible D match to TRBD1 (5 bases). V was clipped by 6 bases and J by 2 bases, with 12 bases between them. Germline CDR1 SGHRS, CDR2 YFSETQ. CDR3 length: 14 amino acids. The CDR3 nucleotides read TGCGCCAGCAAGACAGCTGGGGCTGGAAACACCATATATTTT. This translates into CASKTAGAGNTIYF. The full variable domain, completed using reference TRBV5-1 and TRBJ1-3, is KAGVTQTPRYLIKTRGQQVTLSCSPISGHRSVSWYQQTPGQGLQFLFEYFSETQRNKGNFPGRFSGRQFSNSRSEMNVSTLELGDSALYLCASKTAGAGNTIYFGEGSWLTVV.

The chain recombines TRBV21-1 with TRBJ1-6; TRBD1 was called by the table and not checked on the DNA. TRBV21-1 counts as a pseudogene. The CDR3 has 14 amino acids. The CDR3 DNA sequence: TGTGCCAGCAGCAAAAGACAGGGGTGTTCACCCCTCCACTTT. It yields the protein CASSKRQGCSPLHF.